Shown below are 8 T cell receptor beta chains from a single sample sequenced in a study of T cell repertoires in cytomegalovirus infection (dated by TCRdb to the late 2010s). The sequencing machine was an Illumina HiSeq 1500. Clones were called with MiXCR by TCRdb after fastp trimmed the public reads at Q25, and only in-frame beta chains were retained. Rows with one shared CDR3 protein collapse into an entry with the most common genes and DNA. Present in this sample are over 150,000 distinct CDR3 sequences, about 21% of which were seen just once. 2.9% of the sample goes to the ten largest clones. The specimen sequenced was PBMCs. Source of these receptors: a human donor in good health (CMV status not recorded). Some clones in this sample may be carry-over from other donors' samples.

The table lists this clonotype with a count of one. This sequence joins TRBV5-1 and TRBJ2-7, with TRBD1 identical over 8 bases. Germline V gene data show CDR1 as SGHRS and CDR2 as YFSETQ. This CDR3 region has 14 residues. Trimming removed 0 bases from V and 6 bases from J; junction bases left unmatched: 5. The CDR3 spells CASSLGTGGREQYF. The CDR3 nucleotides are TGCGCCAGCAGCTTGGGCACAGGGGGTCGCGAGCAGTACTTC.

V and J are TRBV9 and TRBJ2-3, with TRBD2 identical over 8 bases. V was clipped by 1 base and J by 2 bases; unmatched bases: 12. The CDR3 is 18 amino acids. Germline V CDR1 and CDR2: SGDLS, YYNGEE. CDR3 in amino acids: CASSVTTSGGGFTDTQYF. CDR3 bases: TGTGCCAGCAGCGTAACCACGTCCGGCGGGGGGTTCACAGATACGCAGTATTTT. The whole variable domain, filled in from reference TRBV9 and TRBJ2-3, reads DSGVTQTPKHLITATGQRVTLRCSPRSGDLSVYWYQQSLDQGLQFLIQYYNGEERAKGNILERFSAQQFPDLHSELNLSSLELGDSALYFCASSVTTSGGGFTDTQYFGPGTRLTVL.

This clonotype came up a few times. CDR3 sequence (DNA): TGTGCCAGCAGCTTAGATACAGGGAGGATAACTGAAGCTTTCTTT. Its protein is CASSLDTGRITEAFF. V is TRBV7-6 and J is TRBJ1-1, with D possibly being TRBD1 (6 bases). The CDR3 extends over 15 amino acids. Germline CDR1 SGHVS, CDR2 FNYEAQ. Deletions cut 1 base from V and 5 bases from J, with 14 bases between.

This clonotype was seen only a few times. The CDR3 protein is CASSQWLAGGSEQFF. CDR3 bases: TGTGCCAGCAGCCAATGGCTAGCGGGAGGTAGTGAGCAGTTCTTC. This chain joins TRBV14 and TRBJ2-1; TRBD2 matches at 11 bases. The CDR3 runs to 15 residues. Germline CDR1 and CDR2: SGHDN and FVKESK. With 2 bases clipped from V and 9 bases from J, the junction kept 6 bases outside the gene matches.

This clonotype has only a few counts. The gene calls are TRBV6-2 or TRBV6-3 and TRBJ1-3; D unresolved. Germline lookup yields CDR1 MNHEY and CDR2 SVGEGT. CDR3 length: 15 residues. V lost 2 bases, J lost 0 bases, and 8 bases lay in between. CDR3 bases: TGTGCCAGCAGTTACACCCGGGACTCTGGAAACACCATATATTTT. Translation: CASSYTRDSGNTIYF.

This clonotype was picked up a small number of times. An end of the junction differs from the germline gene, which may be a read error. Here the CDR3 reads CASSQGDIYGYTF. CDR3 bases: TGTGCCAGCAGCCAAGGGGACATTTATGGCTACACCTTC. This chain connects TRBV4-1 to TRBJ1-2; D is perhaps TRBD1 (6 bases). This CDR3 is built from 13 residues. Germline V gene sequence: CDR1 MGHRA, CDR2 YSYEKL.

This clonotype was counted only a few times. V is TRBV10-3 and J is TRBJ2-1; no clear D gene. Looked up from germline, CDR1 is ENHRY and CDR2 is SYGVKD. Trimming removed 0 bases at V and 12 bases at J, with 12 bases between. The CDR3 runs to 13 residues. The CDR3 loop reads CAISESQEVGQFF. The CDR3 DNA is TGTGCCATCAGTGAGTCACAAGAAGTGGGGCAGTTCTTC.

This clonotype was counted at least ten times. This chain joins TRBV7-3 and TRBJ2-1; D is unclear. The CDR3 is 13 amino acids. Trimming pared 5 bases from V and 5 bases from J, leaving 10 bases between. CDR1 and CDR2 (germline): SGHTA, FQGTGA. The CDR3 sequence: CASSLLANNEQFF. DNA for the CDR3: TGTGCCAGCAGCCTGCTTGCTAACAATGAGCAGTTCTTC.